A single sample is the source of the 7 T cell receptor beta chains below, sequenced in a study of neurological immune-mediated disorders. Using its own MiXCR run on the 5' RACE reads, TCRdb lists one record per CDR3 protein. The data hold 36,000 or so distinct CDR3 sequences, with over 9% observed a single time. Sequenced material: PBMCs. The receptors here all came from a woman aged 25 to 39 with HTLV-1-associated myelopathy (HAM/TSP).

This clonotype has a count of ten or more. V gene TRBV5-1 combines with J gene TRBJ1-2; 9 bases are shared with TRBD1. Per the germline V gene, CDR1 is SGHRS and CDR2 is YFSETQ. V shed 1 base and J 3 bases; nucleotides not matched to a gene: 4. The CDR3 totals 15 residues. CDR3 protein: CASSLNGQGYYGYTF. In nucleotides, the CDR3 is TGCGCCAGCAGCTTGAATGGACAGGGGTACTATGGCTACACCTTC.

This clonotype was found many times. The chain combines TRBV5-1 with TRBJ1-1; D may be TRBD1 (6 bases). The germline V and J ends were trimmed by 5 bases and 5 bases, with 16 bases remaining between them. The germline V gene has CDR1 SGHRS and CDR2 YFSETQ. The CDR3 runs to 14 residues. For the CDR3, the DNA is TGCGCCAGCAGGGCGGGGGCACCCAAAACTGAAGCTTTCTTT. Amino acids: CASRAGAPKTEAFF.

Ten or more counts support this clonotype. V is TRBV5-1 and J is TRBJ2-1, with 14 bases identical to TRBD2. In germline, CDR1 is SGHRS, CDR2 YFSETQ. With 5 bases clipped from V and 9 bases from J, the junction kept 10 bases outside the gene matches. This CDR3 has 16 amino acids. The CDR3 DNA reads as TGCGCCAGCAGTTCGTTGACTAGCGGGGGGGCCGGTGAGCAGTTCTTC. Encoded protein: CASSSLTSGGAGEQFF. The full variable domain, its missing parts supplied by reference TRBV5-1 and TRBJ2-1, is KAGVTQTPRYLIKTRGQQVTLSCSPISGHRSVSWYQQTPGQGLQFLFEYFSETQRNKGNFPGRFSGRQFSNSRSEMNVSTLELGDSALYLCASSSLTSGGAGEQFFGPGTRLTVL.

This clonotype appeared many times. The V call is TRBV20-1, the J call TRBJ1-1; possibly TRBD1 for D (5 bases). Germline loops: CDR1 DFQATT, CDR2 SNEGSKA (reference sequence). The CDR3 runs to 13 residues. DNA for the CDR3: TGCAGGGCGGTGGGGGGAATAAACACTGAAGCTTTCTTT. This translates into CRAVGGINTEAFF.

Regarding this clonotype: This may come from a read error, since a much larger clone is one base off. The chain links TRBV7-2 to TRBJ2-3; TRBD2 aligns across 11 bases. Germline lookup yields CDR1 SGHTA and CDR2 FQGNSA. The trim removed 5 bases at V and 7 bases at J, leaving 8 bases unmatched. This CDR3 comprises 15 residues. The CDR3 region is CASSILAGGGHTQYF. Written as DNA, the CDR3 is TGTGCCAGCAGCATCCTAGCGGGGGGAGGGCATACGCAGTATTTT. The complete variable domain, with remaining parts taken from reference TRBV7-2 and TRBJ2-3, reads GAGVSQSPSNKVTEKGKDVELRCDPISGHTALYWYRQSLGQGLEFLIYFQGNSAPDKSGLPSDRFSAERTGGSVSTLTIQRTQQEDSAVYLCASSILAGGGHTQYFGPGTRLTVL.

In this sample, this clonotype turned up many times. The CDR3 loop is CASSTPSFGGGYTF. DNA of the CDR3: TGTGCCAGTAGTACCCCATCATTCGGGGGGGGCTACACCTTC. The V and J genes are TRBV19 and TRBJ1-2; a weak D match, TRBD1 (5 bases). V shed 4 bases and J shed 8 bases, with 17 bases lying between them. Germline CDR1 is LNHDA and CDR2 is SQIVND (reference sequence). CDR3 size: 14 residues.

Ten or more counts support this clonotype. In DNA, the CDR3 is TGTGCCAGCAGGCCCGTCGGCAGTAACTATGGCTACACCTTC. Protein: CASRPVGSNYGYTF. The chain uses TRBV12-3 or TRBV12-4 and TRBJ1-2; D uncertain. CDR3 length: 14 residues. Trimming stripped 6 bases from V and 1 base from J, with 12 bases between.